This TCR beta chain was found in a study of brain T cells in children with intractable seizures. Only cases whose brain tissue showed the highest T cell transcript signatures were sequenced. The germline V gene encodes CDR1 GTSNPN and CDR2 SVGIG (reference sequence). The length of the CDR3 is 15 residues. Trimming at V came to 6 bases and at J to 4 bases, leaving 12 bases not matched to a gene. Measured with immunoSEQ multiplex PCR; TCRdb has only the in-frame clones, and not every one. The table shows about 80,000 clones, with more than 75% occurring only once. The source of this sequence is a girl aged 2 to 10 with Rasmussen encephalitis and intractable seizures. The J gene is TRBJ2-3, the V gene TRBV30; TRBD2 matches 8 bases. Sequences were derived from peripheral blood, sampled at surgery. CDR3 nucleotides: TGTGCCTGTGTGGGGGGGAGCGGGGGCTCAGATACGCAGTATTTT. Its translation is CACVGGSGGSDTQYF.